These 21 T cell receptor beta chains came from one sample sequenced in a study of cytomegalovirus exposure and HLA in healthy donors. With 60 Vbeta and 13 Jbeta primers, the PCR was carried out. Profiled with immunoSEQ multiplex PCR; TCRdb holds only in-frame clones, not every one. This sample has fewer than 150,000 clones, with about 74% found just once. The sequenced material came from PBMCs. Every receptor here comes from a middle-aged man in good health and CMV-seronegative.

This clone was counted a single time. V is TRBV7-9 and J is TRBJ1-2; tentative D call: TRBD1 (6 bases). V gave up 5 bases and J gave up 4 bases, with 23 bases separating them. Germline CDR1 SEHNR, CDR2 FQNEAQ (reference sequence). This CDR3 has 17 amino acids. DNA for the CDR3: TGTGCCAGCAGCCCGTCGGGGGGCGGGGGTGGTGGCTATGGCTACACCTTC. Encoded protein: CASSPSGGGGGGYGYTF.

This clone was found a few times. V gene TRBV6-5 combines with J gene TRBJ2-7, with D maybe TRBD2 (6 bases). Germline V CDR1 and CDR2: MNHEY, SVGAGI. This CDR3 has 14 residues. Trimming removed 1 base from V and 6 bases from J, with 13 bases in between. The CDR3 DNA reads as TGTGCCAGCAGTTACTGGCGCGGGGAGTCCGAGCAGTACTTC. Its translation is CASSYWRGESEQYF.

The chain uses TRBV9 and TRBJ1-4; 7 bases are a match to TRBD1. Losses at the gene ends were 3 bases for V and 10 bases for J; bases not matched to a gene: 9. The CDR3 spans 14 residues. Germline CDR1 and CDR2: SGDLS and YYNGEE. CDR3 in amino acids: CASSAPYRGGKLFF. In nucleotides, the CDR3 is TGTGCCAGCAGCGCACCGTACAGGGGAGGAAAACTGTTTTTT.

This rearrangement joins TRBV6-6 to TRBJ2-2; 9 bases line up with TRBD2. V dropped 1 base and J dropped 7; count of bases not matched to a gene: 4. The CDR3 length is 15 residues. CDR1 is MNHNY and CDR2 is SVGAGI in the germline V gene (reference sequence). CDR3 in DNA: TGTGCCAGCAGTTACTTAGCGGGAGCGAACGGGGAGCTGTTTTTT. Translated, it gives CASSYLAGANGELFF.

The V call is TRBV10-3, the J call TRBJ1-2; no firm D call. Germline loops: CDR1 ENHRY, CDR2 SYGVKD. V was cut by 0 bases and J by 1 base, with 6 bases left in between. CDR3 length: 14 amino acids. The CDR3: CAISESPLNYGYTF. Here the CDR3 DNA reads TGTGCCATCAGTGAGTCCCCACTTAACTATGGCTACACCTTC.

The chain is built from TRBV4-3 and TRBJ2-1, with a weak D call TRBD1 (6 bases). Germline V gene lookup returns CDR1 LGHNA and CDR2 YSLEER. The CDR3 spans 17 residues. Trimming pared 0 bases from V and 6 bases from J, leaving 18 bases between. CDR3 in amino acids: CASSQDTGRGKVNEQFF. DNA of the CDR3: TGCGCCAGCAGCCAAGATACAGGCAGGGGCAAGGTCAATGAGCAGTTCTTC.

V usage is TRBV30 and J usage is TRBJ2-7, with a tentative D call TRBD2 (5 bases). Per the germline V gene, CDR1 is GTSNPN and CDR2 is SVGIG (reference sequence). The CDR3 spans 12 residues. Trimming stripped 2 bases from V and 0 bases from J, with 5 bases between. The CDR3 sequence: CAWSRGSYEQYF. CDR3 DNA: TGTGCCTGGAGTCGGGGCTCCTACGAGCAGTACTTC.

The chain recombines TRBV18 with TRBJ2-5; 7 bases fit TRBD1. Germline CDR1 and CDR2: KGHSH and LQKENI. J lost 5 bases, V lost 2 bases, and 17 bases had no gene match. The CDR3 is 18 amino acids. CDR3 bases: TGTGCCAGCTCACCAGAGGGACAGTCCACCCTTGAGAGCGAGACCCAGTACTTC. It yields the protein CASSPEGQSTLESETQYF.

This clone has just a few counts. The gene calls are TRBV18 and TRBJ2-7, with 7 nucleotides matching TRBD2. Germline V CDR1 and CDR2: KGHSH, LQKENI. V gave up 3 bases and J gave up 11 bases; unmatched junction bases: 13. This CDR3 contains 14 residues. CDR3 DNA sequence: TGTGCCAGCTCACCCATGGACCCCCGGCGGGAGAAGTACTTC. Its protein product is CASSPMDPRREKYF.

V usage is TRBV18 and J usage is TRBJ1-5; D not resolved. Germline V gene data show CDR1 as KGHSH and CDR2 as LQKENI. The CDR3 extends over 14 amino acids. V lost 3 bases, J lost 0 bases, and 6 bases lay in between. The CDR3 DNA is TGTGCCAGCTCACCCCGTTATAGCAATCAGCCCCAGCATTTT. Translating gives CASSPRYSNQPQHF.

A single count supports this clone. The CDR3 loop reads CASSLTQNTEAFF. The CDR3 DNA is TGTGCCAGCAGCCTGACACAGAACACTGAAGCTTTCTTT. This chain joins TRBV7-3 and TRBJ1-1; D gene ambiguous. Germline values: CDR1 SGHTA, CDR2 FQGTGA. The CDR3 length is 13 residues. The germline V and J ends were trimmed by 5 bases and 1 base, with 8 bases remaining between them.

The chain combines TRBV30 with TRBJ1-4; no firm D call. The germline V gene has CDR1 GTSNPN and CDR2 SVGIG (reference sequence). The CDR3 spans 12 residues. Trimming cost V 2 bases and J 8 bases, with 9 bases left between them. The CDR3 sequence is CAWSSTREKLFF. Here the CDR3 DNA reads TGTGCCTGGAGTTCGACACGAGAAAAACTGTTTTTT.

The chain uses TRBV11-3 and TRBJ2-7; no definite D call. Germline CDR1 reads SGHNT; CDR2 reads YENEEA. The CDR3 has 13 amino acids. V lost 4 bases, J lost 2 bases, and 9 bases lay in between. Written as DNA, the CDR3 is TGTGCCAGCAGCTCTGACACAACCTACGAGCAGTACTTC. This sequence encodes CASSSDTTYEQYF.

V usage is TRBV19 and J usage is TRBJ1-2; D is ambiguous. The V gene's germline CDR1 is LNHDA and CDR2 SQIVND (reference sequence). V was cut by 7 bases and J by 3 bases, with 18 bases left in between. The CDR3 sequence is 15 residues long. CDR3 loop: CASNTVGEDYYGYTF. CDR3 nucleotide sequence: TGTGCCAGTAACACCGTCGGCGAGGATTACTATGGCTACACCTTC.

This sequence joins TRBV7-6 and TRBJ2-2; 10 bases are shared with TRBD2. Germline V lookup: CDR1 SGHVS, CDR2 FNYEAQ. The CDR3 runs to 14 residues. J gave up 5 bases and V 7 bases, and 4 bases lay outside the gene matches. The CDR3 reads CASMLAGVTGELFF. In nucleotides, the CDR3 is TGTGCCAGCATGCTAGCGGGAGTAACCGGGGAGCTGTTTTTT.

In this sample, this clone turned up once. The rearrangement joins TRBV2 to TRBJ2-1, with 8 positions matching TRBD2. Germline CDR1 reads SNHLY; CDR2 reads FYNNEI. The CDR3 spans 16 residues. J lost 7 bases, V lost 3 bases, and 11 bases had no gene match. CDR3 sequence (DNA): TGTGCCAGCAGTGATAGAACGGGAGGGCCGCGGAATGAGCAGTTCTTC. It is translated as CASSDRTGGPRNEQFF.

The chain carries TRBV19 and TRBJ1-2, with D maybe TRBD1 (5 bases). V lost 4 bases to trimming and J lost 5 bases, with 17 bases between them. Germline CDR1 is LNHDA and CDR2 is SQIVND (reference sequence). CDR3 length equals 15 residues. In DNA, the CDR3 is TGTGCCAGTAGTACCGCCGGGAGGAGGGGTTATGGCTACACCTTC. It is translated as CASSTAGRRGYGYTF. Supplemented by reference TRBV19 and TRBJ1-2, the full variable domain reads DGGITQSPKYLFRKEGQNVTLSCEQNLNHDAMYWYRQDPGQGLRLIYYSQIVNDFQKGDIAEGYSVSREKKESFPLTVTSAQKNPTAFYLCASSTAGRRGYGYTFGSGTRLTVV.

The rearrangement joins TRBV7-2 to TRBJ1-2; 10 nucleotides line up with TRBD1. V dropped 5 bases and J dropped 4; count of bases not matched to a gene: 4. This CDR3 is built from 14 residues. Germline-derived CDR1 and CDR2 are SGHTA and FQGNSA. The CDR3 loop reads CASSPRQGAYGYTF. The DNA for the CDR3 is TGTGCCAGCAGCCCCCGACAGGGGGCCTATGGCTACACCTTC.

The chain uses TRBV5-4 and TRBJ2-1; TRBD2 matches 10 bases. The trim removed 5 bases at V and 0 bases at J, leaving 5 bases unmatched. The germline CDR1 and CDR2 sequences are SGHNT and YYREEE (reference sequence). The CDR3 totals 16 residues. CDR3 bases: TGTGCCAGCAGGAGCGGGGGGGGTGGCTCCTACAATGAGCAGTTCTTC. This gives the protein CASRSGGGGSYNEQFF.

The sample holds one count of this clone. The identical CDR3 is also encoded by other nucleotide sequences in the sample. The chain recombines TRBV5-1 with TRBJ2-2, with D possibly being TRBD2 (5 bases). This CDR3 contains 14 residues. From germline, CDR1 is SGHRS and CDR2 YFSETQ. Trimming took off 3 bases at V and 4 bases at J, with 10 bases between the two ends. CDR3 nucleotides: TGCGCCAGCAGCTACGGGGTAGGCACCGGGGAGCTGTTTTTT. This gives the protein CASSYGVGTGELFF.

The V call is TRBV29-1, the J call TRBJ2-2; tentatively, D is TRBD1 (6 bases). Trimming removed 7 bases at V and 7 bases at J, with 13 bases between. The CDR3 is 12 amino acids. Germline values: CDR1 SQVTM, CDR2 ANQGSEA. The CDR3 is CSGGQTDGELFF. The CDR3 coding sequence is TGCAGCGGCGGACAGACCGACGGGGAGCTGTTTTTT.